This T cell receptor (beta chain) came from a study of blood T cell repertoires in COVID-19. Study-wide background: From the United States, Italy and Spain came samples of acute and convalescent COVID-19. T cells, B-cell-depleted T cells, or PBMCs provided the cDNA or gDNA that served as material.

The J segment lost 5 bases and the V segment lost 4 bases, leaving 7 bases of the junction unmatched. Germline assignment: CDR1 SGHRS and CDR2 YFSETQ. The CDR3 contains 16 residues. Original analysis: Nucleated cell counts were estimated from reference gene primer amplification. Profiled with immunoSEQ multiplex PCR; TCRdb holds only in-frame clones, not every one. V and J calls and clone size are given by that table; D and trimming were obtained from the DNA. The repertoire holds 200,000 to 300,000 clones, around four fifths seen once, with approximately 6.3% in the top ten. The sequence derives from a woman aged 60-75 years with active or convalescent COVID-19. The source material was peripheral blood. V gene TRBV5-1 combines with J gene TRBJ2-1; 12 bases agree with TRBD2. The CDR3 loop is CASSVRLAGANNEQFF. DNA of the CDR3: TGCGCCAGCAGCGTACGACTAGCGGGAGCCAACAATGAGCAGTTCTTC.